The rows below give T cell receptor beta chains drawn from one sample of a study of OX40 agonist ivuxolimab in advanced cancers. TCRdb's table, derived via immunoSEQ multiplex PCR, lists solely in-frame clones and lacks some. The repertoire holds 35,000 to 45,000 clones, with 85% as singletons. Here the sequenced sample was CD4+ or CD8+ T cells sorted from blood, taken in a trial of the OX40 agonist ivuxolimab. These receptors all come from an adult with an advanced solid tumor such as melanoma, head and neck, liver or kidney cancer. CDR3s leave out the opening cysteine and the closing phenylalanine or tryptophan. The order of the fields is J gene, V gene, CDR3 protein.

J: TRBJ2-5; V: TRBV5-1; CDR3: ASSLEETQY
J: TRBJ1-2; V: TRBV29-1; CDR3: SVWTSTNYGYT
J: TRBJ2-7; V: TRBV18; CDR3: ASSPLNGRATYEQY
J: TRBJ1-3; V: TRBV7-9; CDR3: ASSLTGANTIY
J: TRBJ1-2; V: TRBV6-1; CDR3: ASSERMIEGNGYT
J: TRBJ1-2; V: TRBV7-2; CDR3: ASSSEGTIISGYT
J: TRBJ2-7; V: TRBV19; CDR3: ASSIEGGTSSYEQY
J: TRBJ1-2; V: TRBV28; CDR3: ASSTTGTVNGYT
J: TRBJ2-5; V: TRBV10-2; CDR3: VSSDQTSGRETQY
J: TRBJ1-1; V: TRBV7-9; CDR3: ASSPLGGASTEAF
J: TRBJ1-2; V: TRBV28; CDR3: ASSLGSRGSRGYT
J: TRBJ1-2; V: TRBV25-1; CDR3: ASALGTGGRGYT
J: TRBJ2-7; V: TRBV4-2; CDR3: ASSQPGTEDEQY
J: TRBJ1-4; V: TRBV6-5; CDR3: ASRYSVEEKLF
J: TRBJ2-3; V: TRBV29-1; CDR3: SLRIGGADTQY
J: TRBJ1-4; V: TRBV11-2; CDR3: ASNLRWATNEKLF
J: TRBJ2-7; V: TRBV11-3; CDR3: ASSFGQGRQEQY
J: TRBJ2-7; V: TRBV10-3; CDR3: AINREQAGEQY
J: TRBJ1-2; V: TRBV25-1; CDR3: ASRTGGSGYT
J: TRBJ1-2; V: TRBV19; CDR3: ASRRVLSGYGYT
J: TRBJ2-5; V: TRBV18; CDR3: ASSRDGWQETQY
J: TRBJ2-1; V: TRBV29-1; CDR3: SVPDRGSGRAFYNEQF
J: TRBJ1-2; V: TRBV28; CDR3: ASSFMGRLNYGYT
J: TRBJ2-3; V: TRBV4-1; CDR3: ASLRDQRATDTQY
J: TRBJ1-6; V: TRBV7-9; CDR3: ASSAGSSYNSPLH
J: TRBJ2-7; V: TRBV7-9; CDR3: ASTLGGSSYEQY
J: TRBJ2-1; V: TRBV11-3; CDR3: ASSFEVWPVLF
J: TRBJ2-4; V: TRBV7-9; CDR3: ASSLEGGRSAKNIQY
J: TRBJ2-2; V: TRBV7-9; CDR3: ASSRPGVTGELF
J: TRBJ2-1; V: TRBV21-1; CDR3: ASSKSKREGPWGEQF
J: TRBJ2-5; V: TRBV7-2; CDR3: ASSLRGLGGETQY
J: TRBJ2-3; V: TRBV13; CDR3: ASSLGGYGTPLTDTQY
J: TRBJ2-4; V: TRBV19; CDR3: ASSPLDTRAKNIQY
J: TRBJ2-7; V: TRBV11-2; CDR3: ASSLQLSYEQY
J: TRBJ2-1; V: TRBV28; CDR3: ASSYGGLENNEQF
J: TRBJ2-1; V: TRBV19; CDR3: ASQQTGTNPYNEQF
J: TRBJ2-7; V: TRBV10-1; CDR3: ATPLGTYSYEQY
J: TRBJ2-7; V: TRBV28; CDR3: ASGGLAGVSEQY
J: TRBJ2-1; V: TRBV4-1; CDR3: ASTSVVSGKYNEQF
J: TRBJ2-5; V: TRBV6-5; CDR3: ASSTQETQY
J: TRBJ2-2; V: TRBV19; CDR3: ASISLLARGNTGELF
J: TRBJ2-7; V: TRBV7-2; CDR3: ASSNSGLAGVYEQY
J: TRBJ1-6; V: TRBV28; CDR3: ASSVQSSYNSPLH
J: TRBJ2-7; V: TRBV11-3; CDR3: ASSTDRAYEQY
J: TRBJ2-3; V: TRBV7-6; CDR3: ASSLARLAGMRDTQY
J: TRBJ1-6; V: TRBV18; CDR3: ASSHRRDGSPLH
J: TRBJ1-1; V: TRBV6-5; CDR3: ASSRPGTGGAEAF
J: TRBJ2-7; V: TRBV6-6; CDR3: ASSYSISRQSYEQY
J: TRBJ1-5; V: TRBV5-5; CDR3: ASSPLPQGFQPQH
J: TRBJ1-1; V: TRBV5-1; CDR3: ASSLSGYTEAF
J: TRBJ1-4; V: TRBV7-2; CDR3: ASSRRGRDEKLF
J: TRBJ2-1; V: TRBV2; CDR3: ASSQDRVEF
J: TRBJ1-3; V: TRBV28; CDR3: ASSSWSDSSGNTIY
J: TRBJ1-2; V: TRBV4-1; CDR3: ASSPLLDRDNGYT